The source of this T cell receptor (beta chain) is a study of PD-1 blockade in mismatch repair-deficient tumors. The TCR-sequenced patients were a few responders to pembrolizumab. Data came from immunoSEQ multiplex PCR; TCRdb stores just in-frame clones and leaves some out. The sample contains some 84,000 clones, around 85% of which appear only once. The germline V and J ends were trimmed by 0 bases and 0 bases, with 14 bases remaining between them. The germline V gene encodes CDR1 LGHNA and CDR2 YNFKEQ. The CDR3 extends over 17 amino acids. The TCR sequence derives from an adult with mismatch repair-deficient cancer. The chain employs TRBV4-2 and TRBJ1-2; D is uncertain. The input for sequencing was peripheral blood, taken 12 weeks after starting pembrolizumab. The CDR3 protein is CASSQDLLDLANYGYTF. The DNA for the CDR3 is TGTGCCAGCAGCCAAGATCTCCTAGACTTAGCTAACTATGGCTACACCTTC.